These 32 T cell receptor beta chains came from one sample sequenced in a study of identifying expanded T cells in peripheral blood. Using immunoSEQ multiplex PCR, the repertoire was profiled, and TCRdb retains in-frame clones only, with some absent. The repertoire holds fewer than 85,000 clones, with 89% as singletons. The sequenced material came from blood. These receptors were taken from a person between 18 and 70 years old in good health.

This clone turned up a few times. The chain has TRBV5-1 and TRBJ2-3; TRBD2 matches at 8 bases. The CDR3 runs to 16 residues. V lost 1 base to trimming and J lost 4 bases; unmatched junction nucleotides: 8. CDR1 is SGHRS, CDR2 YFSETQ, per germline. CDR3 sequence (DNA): TGCGCCAGCAGCTTGTGGCCTAGCGGGTCCTCAGATACGCAGTATTTT. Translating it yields CASSLWPSGSSDTQYF.

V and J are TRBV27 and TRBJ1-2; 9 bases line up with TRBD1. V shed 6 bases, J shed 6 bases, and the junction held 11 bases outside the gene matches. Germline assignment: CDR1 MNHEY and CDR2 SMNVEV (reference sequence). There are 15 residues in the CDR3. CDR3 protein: CASSPTPGQGNGYTF. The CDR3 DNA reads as TGTGCCAGCAGCCCCACCCCGGGACAGGGTAATGGCTACACCTTC.

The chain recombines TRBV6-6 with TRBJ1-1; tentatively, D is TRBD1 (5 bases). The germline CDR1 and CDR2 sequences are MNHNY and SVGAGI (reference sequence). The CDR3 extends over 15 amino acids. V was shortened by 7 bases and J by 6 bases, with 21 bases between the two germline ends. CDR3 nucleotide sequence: TGTGCCAGCATCCGAACCTCAGGGACGGGCTCTGAAGCTTTCTTT. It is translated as CASIRTSGTGSEAFF.

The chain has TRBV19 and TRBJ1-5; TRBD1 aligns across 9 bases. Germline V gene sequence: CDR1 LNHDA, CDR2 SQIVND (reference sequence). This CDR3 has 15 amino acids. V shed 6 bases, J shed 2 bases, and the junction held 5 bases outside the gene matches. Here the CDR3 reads CASSNGQGRNQPQHF. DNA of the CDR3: TGTGCCAGTAGCAACGGACAGGGGCGCAATCAGCCCCAGCATTTT.

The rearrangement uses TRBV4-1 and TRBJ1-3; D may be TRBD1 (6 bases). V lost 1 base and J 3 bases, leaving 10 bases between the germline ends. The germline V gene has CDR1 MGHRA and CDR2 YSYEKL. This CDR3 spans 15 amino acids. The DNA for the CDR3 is TGCGCCAGCAGCCAAGTCTCAGGGGATGGAAACACCATATATTTT. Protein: CASSQVSGDGNTIYF.

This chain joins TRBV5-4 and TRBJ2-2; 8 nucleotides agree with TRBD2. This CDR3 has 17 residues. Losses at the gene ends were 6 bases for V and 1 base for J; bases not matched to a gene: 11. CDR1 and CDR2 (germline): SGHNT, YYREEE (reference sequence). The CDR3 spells CASTRGGLAGNTGELFF. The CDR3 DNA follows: TGTGCCAGCACCCGGGGGGGTTTAGCGGGGAACACCGGGGAGCTGTTTTTT.

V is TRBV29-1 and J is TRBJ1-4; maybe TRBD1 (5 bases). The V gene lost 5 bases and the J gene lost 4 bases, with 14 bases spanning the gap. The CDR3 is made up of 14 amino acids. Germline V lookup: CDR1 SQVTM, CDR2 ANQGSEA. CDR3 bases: TGCAGCGTTCTGTTGACAGTGAGTAATGAAAAACTGTTTTTT. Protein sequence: CSVLLTVSNEKLFF.

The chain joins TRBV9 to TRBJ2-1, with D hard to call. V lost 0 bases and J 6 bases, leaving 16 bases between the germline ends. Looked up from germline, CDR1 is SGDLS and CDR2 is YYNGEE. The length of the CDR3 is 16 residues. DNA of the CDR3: TGTGCCAGCAGCGTAGGCGTAGTCCGTTCGGGCAATGAGCAGTTCTTC. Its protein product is CASSVGVVRSGNEQFF.

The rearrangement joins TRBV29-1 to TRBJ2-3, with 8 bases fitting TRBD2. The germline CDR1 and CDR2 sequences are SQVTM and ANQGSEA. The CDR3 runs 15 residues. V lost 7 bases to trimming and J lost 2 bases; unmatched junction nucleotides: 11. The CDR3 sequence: CSALGASGYTDTQYF. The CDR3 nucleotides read TGCAGCGCCTTAGGGGCTAGCGGGTACACAGATACGCAGTATTTT.

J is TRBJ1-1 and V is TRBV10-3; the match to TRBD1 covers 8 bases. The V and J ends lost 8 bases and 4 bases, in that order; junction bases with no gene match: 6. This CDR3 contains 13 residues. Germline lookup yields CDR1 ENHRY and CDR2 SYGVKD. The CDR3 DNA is TGTGCCATCGAACAGGGGGGTTCCACTGAAGCTTTCTTT. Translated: CAIEQGGSTEAFF.

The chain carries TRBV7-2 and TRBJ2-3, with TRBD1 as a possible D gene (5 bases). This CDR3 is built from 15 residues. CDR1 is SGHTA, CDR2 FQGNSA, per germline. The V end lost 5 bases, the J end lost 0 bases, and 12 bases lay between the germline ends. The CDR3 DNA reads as TGTGCCAGCAGCCCTGGGGCAACTAGCACAGATACGCAGTATTTT. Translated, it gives CASSPGATSTDTQYF. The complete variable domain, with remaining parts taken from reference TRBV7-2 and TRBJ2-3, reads GAGVSQSPSNKVTEKGKDVELRCDPISGHTALYWYRQSLGQGLEFLIYFQGNSAPDKSGLPSDRFSAERTGGSVSTLTIQRTQQEDSAVYLCASSPGATSTDTQYFGPGTRLTVL.

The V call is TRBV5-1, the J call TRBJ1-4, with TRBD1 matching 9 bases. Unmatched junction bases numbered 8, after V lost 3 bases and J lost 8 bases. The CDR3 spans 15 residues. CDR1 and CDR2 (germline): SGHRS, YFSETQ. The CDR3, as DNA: TGCGCCAGCAGCTCCTCACAGGGGGCGGACGAAAAACTGTTTTTT. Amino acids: CASSSSQGADEKLFF.

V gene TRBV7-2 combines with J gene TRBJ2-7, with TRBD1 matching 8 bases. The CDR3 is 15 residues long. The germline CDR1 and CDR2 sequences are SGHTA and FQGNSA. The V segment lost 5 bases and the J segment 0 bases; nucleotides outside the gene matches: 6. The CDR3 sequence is CASSALGQGSYEQYF. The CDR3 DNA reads TGTGCCAGCAGCGCGCTCGGACAGGGCTCCTACGAGCAGTACTTC.

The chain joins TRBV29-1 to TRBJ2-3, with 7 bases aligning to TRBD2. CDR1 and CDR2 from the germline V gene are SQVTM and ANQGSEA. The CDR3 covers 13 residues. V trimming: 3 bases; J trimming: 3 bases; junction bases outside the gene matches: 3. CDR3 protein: CSVDDGGTDTQYF. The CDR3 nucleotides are TGCAGCGTTGATGACGGGGGGACAGATACGCAGTATTTT.

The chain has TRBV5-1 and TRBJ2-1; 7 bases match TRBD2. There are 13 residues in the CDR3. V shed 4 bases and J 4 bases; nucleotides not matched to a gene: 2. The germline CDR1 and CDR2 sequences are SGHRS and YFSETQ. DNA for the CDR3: TGCGCCAGCAGCCTGGGAGGGTACAATGAGCAGTTCTTC. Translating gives CASSLGGYNEQFF. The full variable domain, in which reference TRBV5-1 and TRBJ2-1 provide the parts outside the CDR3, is KAGVTQTPRYLIKTRGQQVTLSCSPISGHRSVSWYQQTPGQGLQFLFEYFSETQRNKGNFPGRFSGRQFSNSRSEMNVSTLELGDSALYLCASSLGGYNEQFFGPGTRLTVL.

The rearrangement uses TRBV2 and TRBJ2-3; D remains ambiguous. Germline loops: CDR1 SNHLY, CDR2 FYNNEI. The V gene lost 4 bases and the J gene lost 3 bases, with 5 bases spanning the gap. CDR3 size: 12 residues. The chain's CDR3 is CASSGSTDTQYF. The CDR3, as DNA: TGTGCCAGCAGTGGGTCGACAGATACGCAGTATTTT.

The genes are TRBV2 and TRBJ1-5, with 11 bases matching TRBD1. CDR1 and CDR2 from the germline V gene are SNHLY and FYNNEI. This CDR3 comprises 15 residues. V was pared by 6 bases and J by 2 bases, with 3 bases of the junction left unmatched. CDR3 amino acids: CASRGTGGGNQPQHF. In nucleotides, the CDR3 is TGTGCCAGCAGAGGGACAGGGGGAGGCAATCAGCCCCAGCATTTT. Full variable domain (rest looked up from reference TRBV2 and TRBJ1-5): EPEVTQTPSHQVTQMGQEVILRCVPISNHLYFYWYRQILGQKVEFLVSFYNNEISEKSEIFDDQFSVERPDGSNFTLKIRSTKLEDSAMYFCASRGTGGGNQPQHFGDGTRLSIL.

The CDR3 sequence: CASRRLAGETQYF. CDR3 coding DNA: TGTGCCAGCAGACGACTAGCGGGAGAGACCCAGTACTTC. The chain uses TRBV6-5 and TRBJ2-5; 10 nucleotides align to TRBD2. The germline CDR1 and CDR2 sequences are MNHEY and SVGAGI. The CDR3 extends over 13 amino acids. The J segment lost 4 bases and the V segment lost 6 bases, leaving 2 bases of the junction unmatched.

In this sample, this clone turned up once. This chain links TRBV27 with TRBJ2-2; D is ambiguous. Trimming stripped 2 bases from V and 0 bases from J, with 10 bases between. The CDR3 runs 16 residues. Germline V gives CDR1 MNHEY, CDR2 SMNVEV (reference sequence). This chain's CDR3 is CASSLKATANTGELFF. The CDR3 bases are TGTGCCAGCAGTTTAAAGGCAACCGCGAACACCGGGGAGCTGTTTTTT.

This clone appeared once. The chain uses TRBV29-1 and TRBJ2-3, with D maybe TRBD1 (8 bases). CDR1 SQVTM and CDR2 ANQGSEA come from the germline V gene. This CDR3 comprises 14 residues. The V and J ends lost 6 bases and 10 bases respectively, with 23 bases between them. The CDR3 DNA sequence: TGCAGCGTCGTACCAAACAGGGGGGGATACGCGCAGTATTTT. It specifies CSVVPNRGGYAQYF.

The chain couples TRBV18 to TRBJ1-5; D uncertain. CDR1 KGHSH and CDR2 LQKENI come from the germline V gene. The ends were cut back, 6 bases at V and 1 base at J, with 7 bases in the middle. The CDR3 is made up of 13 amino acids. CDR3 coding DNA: TGTGCCAGCTCCAAGGAGAGCAATCAGCCCCAGCATTTT. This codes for CASSKESNQPQHF.

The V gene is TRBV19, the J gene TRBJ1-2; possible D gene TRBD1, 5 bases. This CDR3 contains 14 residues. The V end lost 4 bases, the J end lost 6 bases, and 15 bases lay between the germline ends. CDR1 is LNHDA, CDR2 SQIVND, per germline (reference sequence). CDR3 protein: CASSNQGVKDGYTF. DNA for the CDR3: TGTGCCAGTAGTAACCAAGGGGTGAAGGATGGCTACACCTTC.

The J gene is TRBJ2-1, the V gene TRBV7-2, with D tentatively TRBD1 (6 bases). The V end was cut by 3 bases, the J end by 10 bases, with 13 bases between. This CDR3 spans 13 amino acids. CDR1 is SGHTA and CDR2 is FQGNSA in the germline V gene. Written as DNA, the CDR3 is TGTGCCAGCAGCTTTGGGGGCCCGGAGGAGCAGTTCTTC. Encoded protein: CASSFGGPEEQFF.

CDR3 residues: CASSFYRENTEAFF. The CDR3 coding sequence is TGTGCCAGCAGCTTCTACAGGGAGAACACTGAAGCTTTCTTT. The V and J genes are TRBV11-2 and TRBJ1-1; D perhaps matches TRBD1 (6 bases). V was pared by 3 bases and J by 1 base, with 9 bases between. The CDR3 is 14 amino acids. CDR1 and CDR2 (germline): SGHAT, FQNNGV.

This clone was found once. For the CDR3, the DNA is TGTGCCACCAGCAGAGCTGGGTACCAAGAGACCCAGTACTTC. Protein sequence: CATSRAGYQETQYF. The chain uses TRBV15 and TRBJ2-5; D is unresolved. The CDR3 runs 14 residues. V lost 1 base to trimming and J lost 0 bases, with 6 bases between them. CDR1 LNHNV and CDR2 YYDKDF come from the germline V gene (reference sequence).

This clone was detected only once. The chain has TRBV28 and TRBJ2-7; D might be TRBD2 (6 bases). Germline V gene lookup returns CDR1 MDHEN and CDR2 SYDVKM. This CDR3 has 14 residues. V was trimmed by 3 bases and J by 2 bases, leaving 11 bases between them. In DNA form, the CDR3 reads TGTGCCAGCAGTTTTGGGACTGAGACCTACGAGCAGTACTTC. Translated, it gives CASSFGTETYEQYF.

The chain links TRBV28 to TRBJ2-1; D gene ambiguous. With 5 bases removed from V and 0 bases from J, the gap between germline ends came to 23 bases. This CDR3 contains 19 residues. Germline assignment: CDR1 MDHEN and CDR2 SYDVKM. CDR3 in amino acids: CASSPQLTLGLSSYNEQFF. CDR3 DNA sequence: TGTGCCAGCAGTCCTCAACTAACCCTCGGATTGAGCTCCTACAATGAGCAGTTCTTC. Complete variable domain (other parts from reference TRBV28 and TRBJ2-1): DVKVTQSSRYLVKRTGEKVFLECVQDMDHENMFWYRQDPGLGLRLIYFSYDVKMKEKGDIPEGYSVSREKKERFSLILESASTNQTSMYLCASSPQLTLGLSSYNEQFFGPGTRLTVL.

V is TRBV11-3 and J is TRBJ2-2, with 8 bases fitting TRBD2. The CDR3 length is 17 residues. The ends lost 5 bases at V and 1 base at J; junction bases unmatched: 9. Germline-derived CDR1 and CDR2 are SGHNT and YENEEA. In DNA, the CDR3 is TGTGCCAGCAGCAATAAGGAACTAGCGGTGAACACCGGGGAGCTGTTTTTT. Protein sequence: CASSNKELAVNTGELFF.

For the CDR3, the DNA is TGTGCCAGTAGTATAGGGTACACGACAGACCAAGAGACCCAGTACTTC. This translates into CASSIGYTTDQETQYF. This chain uses TRBV19 with TRBJ2-5, with D possibly being TRBD1 (5 bases). V lost 1 base, J lost 0 bases, and 12 bases lay in between. The CDR3 covers 16 residues. Germline V gene data show CDR1 as LNHDA and CDR2 as SQIVND (reference sequence).

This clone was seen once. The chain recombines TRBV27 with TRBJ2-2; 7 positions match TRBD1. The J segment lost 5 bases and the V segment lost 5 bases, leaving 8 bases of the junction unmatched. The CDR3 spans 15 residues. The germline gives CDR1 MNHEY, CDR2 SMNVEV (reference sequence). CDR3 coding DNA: TGTGCCAGCAGTCTCCGACAGGGTAGAACCGGGGAGCTGTTTTTT. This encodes CASSLRQGRTGELFF.

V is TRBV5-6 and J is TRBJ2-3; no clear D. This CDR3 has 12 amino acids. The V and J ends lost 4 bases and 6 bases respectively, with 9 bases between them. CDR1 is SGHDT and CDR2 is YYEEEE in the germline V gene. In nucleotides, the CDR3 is TGTGCCAGCAGCCTAGGGTTGGATACGCAGTATTTT. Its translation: CASSLGLDTQYF.

The CDR3 DNA reads as TGTGCCAGCAGTTTAAGTGCGGGGGACACTGAAGCTTTCTTT. Amino acids: CASSLSAGDTEAFF. The genes are TRBV6-5 and TRBJ1-1; a possible D gene is TRBD1 (5 bases). Trimming shortened V by 4 bases and J by 3 bases, and 12 bases separated the two germline ends. CDR1 is MNHEY, CDR2 SVGAGI, per germline. The CDR3 is 14 amino acids.